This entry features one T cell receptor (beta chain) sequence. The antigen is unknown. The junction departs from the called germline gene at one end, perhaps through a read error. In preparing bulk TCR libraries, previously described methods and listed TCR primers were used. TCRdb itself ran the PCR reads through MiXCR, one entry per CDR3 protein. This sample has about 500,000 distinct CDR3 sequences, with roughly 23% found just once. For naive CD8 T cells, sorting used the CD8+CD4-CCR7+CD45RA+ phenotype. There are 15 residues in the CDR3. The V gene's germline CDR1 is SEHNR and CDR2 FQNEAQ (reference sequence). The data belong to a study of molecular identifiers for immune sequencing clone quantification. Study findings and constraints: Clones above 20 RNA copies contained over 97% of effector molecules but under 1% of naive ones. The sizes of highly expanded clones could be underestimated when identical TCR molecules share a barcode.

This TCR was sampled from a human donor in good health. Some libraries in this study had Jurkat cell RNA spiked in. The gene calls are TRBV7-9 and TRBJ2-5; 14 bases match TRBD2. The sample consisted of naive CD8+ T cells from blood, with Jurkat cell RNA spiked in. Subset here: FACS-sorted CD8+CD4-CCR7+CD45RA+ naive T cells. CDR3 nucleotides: TGTGCCAGCAGCCGGGGACTAGCGGGAGAAGAGACCCTGTACTTC. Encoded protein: CASSRGLAGEETLYF.